These 29 T cell receptor delta chains originate from one sample sequenced in a study of γδ T cells in repeated Plasmodium falciparum infection. Bulk repertoires came from Vgamma9/Vdelta2+ or Vdelta2-negative gammadelta T cells flow-sorted from PBMC. TCRdb fed the multiplex PCR reads into CATT to redo clone calling. The sample has 55,000 to 70,000 delta-chain clones; 1.7% are singletons. Sequences were obtained from gamma-delta T cells from blood. These receptor sequences come from a pool of human donors (malaria-infected and uninfected, not separated).

This clone was counted a few times. The protein given by TCRdb reflects a much larger clone and differs at residue 3 from this DNA's translation, likely from a read error; the protein shown is the DNA's translation. The rearrangement links TRDV1 to TRDJ1, with TRDD3 matching 10 bases. TCRdb is silent on the J gene; assignment here came from matching the DNA to germline. Germline CDR1 is TSWWSYY and CDR2 is QGS. The CDR3 is 28 amino acids. The CDR3 DNA reads TGTGCTCCTGGGGAACTTGCCCGAAAAGGGCTTGGGGGATACCCCCTCGATTCCGGTACCCTTTACACCGATAAACTCATCTTT. It codes for CAPGELARKGLGGYPLDSGTLYTDKLIF.

Concerning this clone itself: TCRdb's protein, taken from a much larger clone, differs from this DNA's translation at residue 15, likely owing to a read error; the protein displayed comes from the DNA. The chain has TRDV3 and TRDJ1; 8 bases match TRDD3. The J gene, not given by TCRdb, was assigned here from a germline match of the nucleotide sequence. Losses at the gene ends were 3 bases for V and 4 bases for J; bases not matched to a gene: 31. The germline V gene has CDR1 TVYSNPD and CDR2 GDNSRS (reference sequence). This CDR3 is 21 amino acids long. This chain's CDR3 is CAFRKQLLLFAGGEEFDKLIF. In DNA, the CDR3 is TGTGCCTTCAGAAAACAACTTCTCTTGTTCGCTGGGGGAGAGGAATTCGATAAACTCATCTTT.

In regard to this clone: This likely reflects a read error, since a far larger clone is one base away. Other DNA sequences in this specimen translate into the identical CDR3. The V gene is TRDV1; the J gene was not called; the DNA was not compared with TRDD3, the D call given in the table. The CDR3 loop spans 24 amino acids. Per the germline V gene, CDR1 is TSWWSYY and CDR2 is QGS. Here the CDR3 DNA reads TGTGCTCTTGGGGAACTCGGTTTCTTACTTCCTAGACGATTCCTGGGGCGAAACACCGATAAGCTCATCTTT. Translation: CALGELGFLLPRRFLGRNTDKLIF.

About this clone: TCRdb attributes to this sequence the protein of a much larger clone, which differs from the DNA translation at residue 19; a read error is likely, and the protein displayed is translated from the DNA. The chain couples TRDV1 to TRDJ1; TRDD3 matches at 11 bases. The length of the CDR3 is 21 residues. CDR1 and CDR2 from the germline V gene are TSWWSYY and QGS. This CDR3 reads CALGERTIDGGYGSYTDKRIF. The CDR3 nucleotides read TGTGCTCTTGGGGAACGGACCATCGATGGGGGATACGGTTCTTATACCGATAAACGCATCTTT.

Ten or more counts support this clone. TCRdb's listed protein matches a much larger clone and diverges from this DNA's translation at residue 14, likely through a read error; the protein shown comes from the DNA. The V gene call reads TRDV1; no J gene was called; the D call of TRDD3 is as the table states it, not checked on the DNA. This CDR3 spans 16 amino acids. The germline V gene has CDR1 TSWWSYY and CDR2 QGS. The CDR3 is CALGEAFCDGTAQPFF. The CDR3 DNA is TGTGCTCTTGGGGAAGCTTTTTGTGATGGAACAGCACAACCCTTCTTT.

With respect to this clone: The TCRdb protein, from a much larger clone, departs from this DNA's translation at residue 7, likely by read error; the protein shown derives from the DNA. The chain has TRDV1 and TRDJ1; the match to TRDD3 covers 9 bases. Germline V gene sequence: CDR1 TSWWSYY, CDR2 QGS. The CDR3 spans 20 residues. Trimming at V came to 3 bases and at J to 0 bases, leaving 17 bases not matched to a gene. The CDR3 is CALGELHWGTSLKYTDKLIF. The CDR3 coding sequence is TGTGCTCTTGGGGAGTTACACTGGGGGACGAGTTTAAAGTACACCGATAAACTCATCTTT.

As for this clone: A far bigger clonotype differs at one base, so this is likely a read error. This sample includes further DNA sequences coding for the same CDR3. The V gene was identified as TRDV2, while no J gene was called; the table's TRDD3 call for D was not verified on the DNA. The germline CDR1 and CDR2 sequences are GEAIGNYY and EKD. This CDR3 has 21 amino acids. The CDR3 sequence: CACDTDNWGIRVLPITPPRIF. CDR3 nucleotide sequence: TGTGCTTGTGACACCGACAACTGGGGGATACGCGTCTTACCAATCACACCCCCTCGGATCTTT.

This clone was counted many times. TCRdb attributes to this sequence the protein of a much larger clone, which differs from the DNA translation at residue 15; a read error is likely, and the protein displayed is translated from the DNA. The rearrangement joins TRDV1 to TRDJ1; 7 bases map to TRDD2. TCRdb lists no J gene, so it was determined here by aligning the DNA to germline. Germline CDR1 reads TSWWSYY; CDR2 reads QGS. The CDR3 consists of 23 residues. With 4 bases clipped from V and 7 bases from J, the junction kept 36 bases outside the gene matches. The CDR3 loop reads CALGAPFPTNYPLDRGPHTKLIF. DNA for the CDR3: TGTGCTCTTGGGGCCCCGTTTCCTACTAACTACCCTCTTGACCGGGGACCACACACTAAACTCATCTTT.

This clone has more than one count but fewer than ten. This DNA's translation differs at residue 10 from TCRdb's protein, which comes from a much larger clone; a read error is likely, and the protein shown is translated from the DNA. The chain has TRDV1 and TRDJ1; 8 positions match TRDD3. The CDR3 length is 22 residues. The germline V gene encodes CDR1 TSWWSYY and CDR2 QGS. J lost 3 bases, V lost 5 bases, and 29 bases had no gene match. The CDR3 DNA is TGTGCTCTTGGGTCTCTGATTCCTTCCCCCCTAAACTGGGGGTCTCCTCCCGATAAACTCATCTTT. Translating gives CALGSLIPSPLNWGSPPDKLIF.

This clone was counted many times. TCRdb's protein, taken from a much larger clone, differs from this DNA's translation at residue 14, likely owing to a read error; the protein displayed comes from the DNA. The chain employs TRDV1 and TRDJ1, with 9 bases that match TRDD3. J gave up 0 bases and V 0 bases, and 26 bases lay outside the gene matches. Germline V lookup: CDR1 TSWWSYY, CDR2 QGS. This CDR3 is built from 24 residues. The CDR3 region is CALGELLEFVSGWPGGSYTDKLIF. CDR3 DNA: TGTGCTCTTGGGGAACTATTGGAGTTTGTGTCCGGGTGGCCTGGGGGATCCTACACCGATAAACTCATCTTT.

A word on this clone: A read error is the likely source, as a far larger clone sits one nucleotide away. The same CDR3 can be traced to other DNA sequences in this sample. The chain couples TRDV1 to TRDJ1, with D maybe TRDD3 (8 bases). There are 27 residues in the CDR3. V was shortened by 0 bases and J by 8 bases, with 52 bases between the two germline ends. Germline loops: CDR1 TSWWSYY, CDR2 QGS. CDR3: CALGELHPLRFLPYWGSPSFHIGKLIF. The CDR3 DNA sequence: TGTGCTCTTGGGGAACTCCATCCTTTAAGGTTCCTACCTTACTGGGGGTCCCCTTCCTTTCACATCGGGAAACTCATCTTT.

This clone was seen a few times. It differs at one base from a far larger clone, so likely a read error. This sample also contains other DNA sequences that code for the same CDR3. Called V gene: TRDV1; the J gene was not called; the table's D call TRDD3 went unverified against the DNA. CDR3 length: 21 residues. The V gene's germline CDR1 is TSWWSYY and CDR2 QGS. The CDR3 region is CALGEPYTLGYWGIYPDKLIF. The CDR3 coding sequence is TGTGCTCTTGGGGAGCCCTATACCCTCGGGTACTGGGGGATATATCCCGATAAACTCATCTTC.

There are many counts of this clone. TCRdb has a much larger clone's protein, which differs at residue 15 from the translation of this DNA, likely because of a read error; what is shown is the protein translated from the DNA. The chain employs TRDV1 and TRDJ1; unclear D gene. Germline V CDR1 and CDR2: TSWWSYY, QGS. There are 16 residues in the CDR3. CDR3 in amino acids: CALGETRAAYTDKLTF. The CDR3 DNA sequence: TGTGCTCTTGGGGAAACAAGGGCCGCGTACACCGATAAACTCACCTTT.

This clone came up many times. The protein that TCRdb holds for this DNA derives from a much larger clone and differs from the translated DNA at residue 12, which likely indicates a read error; the protein shown here is translated from the DNA. The J gene is TRDJ1, the V gene TRDV1; 12 bases line up with TRDD3. CDR3 size: 19 residues. Losses at the gene ends were 0 bases for V and 0 bases for J; bases not matched to a gene: 8. The germline V gene has CDR1 TSWWSYY and CDR2 QGS. In DNA form, the CDR3 reads TGTGCTCTTGGGGAACTATCTGGGGGATACGCGATTGACACCGATAAACTCATCTTT. It translates to CALGELSGGYAIDTDKLIF.

This clone has more than one count but fewer than ten. TCRdb's protein, taken from a much larger clone, differs from this DNA's translation at residue 19, likely owing to a read error; the protein displayed comes from the DNA. J is TRDJ1 and V is TRDV1, with 11 bases lining up with TRDD3. The CDR3 contains 24 residues. Trimming cost V 3 bases and J 3 bases; bases outside gene matches: 30. Germline V gene lookup returns CDR1 TSWWSYY and CDR2 QGS. CDR3 region: CALGDLPRVDALGDTERNPDKLIF. The CDR3 DNA reads as TGTGCTCTTGGGGATCTTCCTAGGGTCGATGCGCTGGGGGATACCGAACGCAACCCCGATAAACTCATCTTT.

This clone was observed a few times. TCRdb attributes to this sequence the protein of a much larger clone, which differs from the DNA translation at residue 5; a read error is likely, and the protein displayed is translated from the DNA. The V gene is TRDV1, the J gene TRDJ1; D not resolved. Germline V gene data show CDR1 as TSWWSYY and CDR2 as QGS. V lost 5 bases to trimming and J lost 6 bases, with 10 bases between them. The CDR3 sequence is 12 residues long. The CDR3 sequence is CALGKRRHKLIF. The CDR3 DNA reads TGTGCTCTTGGGAAACGTCGACATAAACTCATCTTT.

This clone has a handful of counts. With a far larger clone one base away, a read error is the likely cause. The identical CDR3 is also encoded by other nucleotide sequences in the sample. This rearrangement joins TRDV1 to TRDJ1; 11 bases line up with TRDD3. The CDR3 is 21 residues long. The V gene's germline CDR1 is TSWWSYY and CDR2 QGS. Trimming cost V 2 bases and J 4 bases; bases outside gene matches: 21. CDR3 in DNA: TGTGCTCTTGGGGAAGTTCCCACCGAAATGATACTGGGGGATAATATCGATAAACTCATCTTT. The encoded protein is CALGEVPTEMILGDNIDKLIF.

Notes on this clone: The translation of this DNA and the TCRdb protein of a much larger clone differ at residue 15, probably owing to a read error; the protein shown here is translated from the DNA. The chain links TRDV1 to TRDJ1, with D possibly matching TRDD3 (10 bases). This CDR3 comprises 24 residues. CDR1 and CDR2 (germline): TSWWSYY, QGS. Trimming left V 3 bases short and J 1 base short, with 39 bases between. In nucleotides, the CDR3 is TGTGCTCTTGGGGACGGCCTTCCTACGTTCTTTACTGGGGGATGCGCGGACCCCACCGATAAACTCATCTTT. It is translated as CALGDGLPTFFTGGCADPTDKLIF.

This clone was detected a few times. The mismatch at residue 15 between this DNA's translation and the TCRdb protein of a much larger clone likely reflects a read error; the protein shown is translated from the DNA. The chain joins TRDV1 to TRDJ1; 8 bases fit TRDD3. Trimming took 3 bases from V and 4 from J; bases not matched to a gene: 22. CDR3 length: 20 amino acids. Germline V gene sequence: CDR1 TSWWSYY, CDR2 QGS. Written as DNA, the CDR3 is TGTGCTCTTGGGGATTCGTACTGGGGGTCCACCGGAGTCTGGCTCGATAAACTCATCTTT. Its protein is CALGDSYWGSTGVWLDKLIF.

At least ten counts were recorded for this clone. For this DNA, TCRdb reports the protein of a much larger clone, which diverges at residue 18, most likely from a read error; the protein presented here is translated directly from the DNA. The rearrangement joins TRDV1 to TRDJ1; 8 bases are shared with TRDD3. This CDR3 is built from 19 residues. CDR1 TSWWSYY and CDR2 QGS come from the germline V gene. This CDR3 is CALGEHYVSGDIDTDKLTF. The CDR3 DNA sequence: TGTGCTCTTGGGGAACATTACGTCTCGGGGGATATTGATACCGATAAACTCACCTTT.

This clone was detected a few times. This sequence may be a read error, since a much larger clone differs from it by one base. This chain links TRDV1 with TRDJ1; 12 bases line up with TRDD3. Germline V CDR1 and CDR2: TSWWSYY, QGS. The CDR3 contains 24 residues. Trimming cost V 4 bases and J 0 bases; bases outside gene matches: 27. In DNA form, the CDR3 reads TGTGCTCTTGGGGGACTGGCCTTCCTCCGGGCCCTTACTGGGGGATACTCGTACACCGATAAACTCATCTTT. Residues: CALGGLAFLRALTGGYSYTDKLIF.

At least ten counts were recorded for this clone. The chain recombines TRDV2 with TRDJ3; 11 bases line up with TRDD3. Losses at the gene ends were 3 bases for V and 2 bases for J; bases not matched to a gene: 5. Germline loops: CDR1 GEAIGNYY, CDR2 EKD. The CDR3 is 18 amino acids. CDR3 in DNA: TGTGCCTGTGACCAACTGGGGGATATGACCTGGGACACCCGACAGATGTTTTTC. It yields the protein CACDQLGDMTWDTRQMFF.

This clone was observed a few times. The protein TCRdb gives is from a much larger clone and does not agree with this DNA's translation at residue 10, likely a read error; the protein shown here comes from the DNA. V usage is TRDV1 and J usage is TRDJ1; 7 bases match TRDD3. V shed 4 bases and J 0 bases; nucleotides not matched to a gene: 23. CDR3 length: 21 amino acids. Germline V lookup: CDR1 TSWWSYY, CDR2 QGS. The CDR3 reads CALGGFGYLGGLGPYTDKLIF. CDR3 sequence (DNA): TGTGCTCTTGGGGGGTTTGGCTACCTAGGGGGACTGGGGCCGTACACCGATAAACTCATCTTT.

Concerning this clone: The protein TCRdb lists belongs to a much larger clone and differs from this DNA's translation at residue 20, which points to a read error; the protein shown is made from the DNA. This rearrangement joins TRDV1 to TRDJ1, with D maybe TRDD2 (7 bases). Trimming cost V 0 bases and J 3 bases, with 41 bases left between them. CDR1 is TSWWSYY, CDR2 QGS, per germline. This CDR3 comprises 25 residues. The CDR3 region has the DNA TGTGCTCTTGGGGAACTACAAAGGTACGTCTTCCTAGCTCCTACTGGGAACTATACTCCCGATAAACTCATCTTT. Protein sequence: CALGELQRYVFLAPTGNYTPDKLIF.

This clone was observed at least ten times. With only one base between it and a far larger clone, this is likely a read error. The same CDR3 arises from other DNA sequences in this sample as well. The chain recombines TRDV1 with TRDJ1, with D perhaps TRDD2 (6 bases). V lost 3 bases and J 7 bases, leaving 27 bases between the germline ends. CDR1 is TSWWSYY, CDR2 QGS, per germline. This CDR3 region has 18 residues. In DNA form, the CDR3 reads TGTGCTCTTGGGGAGGCCTTCTTCCTCGACGGGAGAGGGGGTAAACTCATCTTT. Its translation is CALGEAFFLDGRGGKLIF.

Comment on this clone: TCRdb shows a much larger clone's protein in place of this DNA's translation, and the two differ at residue 12, likely through a read error; the protein shown is translated from the DNA. This chain links TRDV1 with TRDJ2; 11 bases line up with TRDD3. The CDR3 runs to 26 residues. Germline CDR1 reads TSWWSYY; CDR2 reads QGS. The V gene end was trimmed by 0 bases and the J gene end by 0 bases; junction bases not matched to a gene: 27. The CDR3: CALGELIIIGSFWGILGPSLTAQLFF. The CDR3 region has the DNA TGTGCTCTTGGGGAACTAATAATCATCGGGTCGTTCTGGGGGATACTGGGCCCCTCTTTGACAGCACAACTCTTCTTT.

On this clone: A far larger clone is only one base removed, so a read error is likely. The same CDR3 also results from other DNA sequences found in this sample. The rearrangement uses TRDV1 and TRDJ2; tentatively, D is TRDD3 (6 bases). TCRdb leaves out the J gene; it was filled in here by matching the DNA to germline. Trimming shortened V by 4 bases and J by 1 base, and 25 bases separated the two germline ends. Germline values: CDR1 TSWWSYY, CDR2 QGS. The CDR3 has 20 residues. The CDR3 DNA follows: TGTGCTCTTGGGGGCCACCGCTTCCAACTGGGAGGCCTTTTGACAGCACAACTCTTCTTT. This codes for CALGGHRFQLGGLLTAQLFF.

This clone was seen only a few times. TCRdb pairs this DNA with a much larger clone's protein that differs at residue 13, likely a read error; the protein shown was translated from the DNA. V and J are TRDV1 and TRDJ1, with TRDD3 matching over 13 bases. The J gene, left out of TCRdb, was set here by checking the DNA against germline. Germline loops: CDR1 TSWWSYY, CDR2 QGS. This CDR3 spans 22 amino acids. Trimming removed 6 bases from V and 1 base from J; junction bases left unmatched: 23. The CDR3 spells CALGNGIPTGGYGWFRTDKLIF. CDR3 bases: TGTGCTCTTGGAAACGGGATCCCTACTGGGGGATACGGGTGGTTCCGCACCGATAAACTCATCTTT.

This clone was counted many times. A read error is likely here: a far larger clone is one base away. The sample holds other DNA sequences that translate to the same CDR3. J is TRDJ1 and V is TRDV1; 9 nucleotides agree with TRDD3. The V gene end was trimmed by 2 bases and the J gene end by 8 bases; junction bases not matched to a gene: 15. The length of the CDR3 is 17 residues. Germline CDR1 and CDR2: TSWWSYY and QGS. The CDR3 here is CALGEIPSFTGGAKLIF. For the CDR3, the DNA is TGTGCTCTTGGGGAAATCCCTTCCTTTACTGGGGGAGCAAAACTCATCTTT.